This T cell receptor beta chain was recovered during a study of T cells after yellow fever vaccination. MiXCR was run by TCRdb on the 5' RACE reads, yielding one entry per CDR3 protein. In the table there are about 210,000 distinct CDR3 sequences, approximately 3% of which are singletons. J gave up 9 bases and V 3 bases, and 9 bases lay outside the gene matches. The CDR3 runs 15 residues. CDR1 is SGHNT and CDR2 is YYREEE in the germline V gene (reference sequence). The rearrangement uses TRBV5-4 and TRBJ1-6; 7 nucleotides align to TRBD1. The starting material was CD4+ T cells sorted from PBMCs, obtained 10 days after the yellow fever booster vaccination. This TCR was recovered from a man aged 18 to 30 who received the YFV17D yellow fever vaccine. CDR3: CASSWDPGGSSPLHF. CDR3 DNA: TGTGCCAGCAGCTGGGACCCAGGGGGGTCTTCACCCCTCCACTTT.